These T cell receptor beta chains were read from a single sample in a study of beta chain features in type 1 diabetes. Measured with immunoSEQ multiplex PCR; TCRdb has only the in-frame clones, and not every one. The table lists about 39,000 clones, about 52% of them singletons, with roughly 0.7% in the top ten. Sequencing was carried out using central memory CD4+ T cells from blood. The source of these receptors is a woman younger than 35 in good health. Both conserved end residues are part of each CDR3. The D gene is left open where the match is weak. Rows give clone size only sometimes, using once, few, many, or a class for an expanded clone.

d_call j_call v_call clone_size cdr3_nt cdr3_aa
NA TRBJ1-1 TRBV15 NA TGTGCCACCAGTTCTCCGGGGTTGACAACAAACACTGAAGCTTTCTTT CATSSPGLTTNTEAFF
NA TRBJ1-5 TRBV5-8 NA TGTGCCAGCAGCAGAGACCCGGGACACGGCCGACGTAGCAATCAGCCCCAGCATTTT CASSRDPGHGRRSNQPQHF
NA TRBJ1-5 TRBV6-5 few TGTGCCAGCAGGAACATGGGACAATACAATCAGCCCCAGCATTTT CASRNMGQYNQPQHF
NA TRBJ1-2 TRBV19 NA TGTGCCAGTAACCTCAACGGTGGCTACACCTTC CASNLNGGYTF
NA TRBJ2-3 TRBV11-2 few TGTGCCAGCAGCTCCAGAGGAGATACGCAGTATTTT CASSSRGDTQYF
NA TRBJ2-1 TRBV7-3 NA TGTGCCAGCAAGGCACAGGCGTCCTACAATGAGCAGTTCTTC CASKAQASYNEQFF
NA TRBJ2-1 TRBV30 many TGTGCCTGGAGTGTACTGGGGGGAACGGGGGAGCAGTTCTTC CAWSVLGGTGEQFF
NA TRBJ2-3 TRBV5-1 few TGCGCCAGCAGCGCGGAGAGCACAGATACGCAGTATTTT CASSAESTDTQYF
NA TRBJ1-5 TRBV2 NA TGTGCCAGTCGCAGGGACAACAATCAGCCCCAGCATTTT CASRRDNNQPQHF
TRBD2 TRBJ2-7 TRBV27 NA TGTGCCAGCAGTTTTCAGACTAGCGGGGCGCCCCTCCTCTACGAGCAGTACTTC CASSFQTSGAPLLYEQYF
TRBD1 TRBJ1-1 TRBV5-1 NA TGCGCCAGCAGCTTGACAGGGGACACTGAAGCTTTCTTT CASSLTGDTEAFF
NA TRBJ1-3 TRBV15 once TGTGCCACCAGCAAACAGCATGCGAGCTCTGGAAACACCATATATTTT CATSKQHASSGNTIYF
TRBD1 TRBJ2-7 TRBV5-1 once TGCGCCAGCAGCGCAGTGGGACAGCCGGACTACGAGCAGTACTTC CASSAVGQPDYEQYF
NA TRBJ2-6 TRBV7-8 few TGTGCCAGCAGCTTGGGTCAGGACTTACATGGGGCCAACGTCCTGACTTTC CASSLGQDLHGANVLTF
NA TRBJ2-1 TRBV2 few TGTGCCAGCAGCCGCCGGGACGAACAAAACAGGGATGAGCAGTTCTTC CASSRRDEQNRDEQFF
NA TRBJ2-3 TRBV19 NA TGTGCCAGTAGTCGGGCAGGGGTTTTTACAGATACGCAGTATTTT CASSRAGVFTDTQYF
TRBD2 TRBJ2-7 TRBV9 NA TGTGCCAGCAGCGTAGGTCGGGGGGGCCTATACGAGCAGTACTTC CASSVGRGGLYEQYF
NA TRBJ2-7 TRBV28 NA TGTGCCAGCAGTTTAAGTTTGGCGGCCCTCTCCTACGAGCAGTACTTC CASSLSLAALSYEQYF
NA TRBJ1-1 TRBV19 NA TGTGCCAGTAGTGGGGGGGCAGCCGCATCGAACACTGAAGCTTTCTTT CASSGGAAASNTEAFF
NA TRBJ1-1 TRBV5-6 NA TGTGCCAGCAGCTTTGCCCCGGGGAACACTGAAGCTTTCTTT CASSFAPGNTEAFF
NA TRBJ2-4 TRBV29-1 few TGCAGCGTTGTGTTGTGGGGGCAAGCCAAAAACATTCAGTACTTC CSVVLWGQAKNIQYF
NA TRBJ1-2 TRBV11-2 few TGTGCCAGCAGCTTAAACAGGGTTGGCTACACCTTC CASSLNRVGYTF
NA TRBJ2-7 TRBV6-1 NA TGTGCCAGCAGTGAAAAAGAGGTCTCTCTGTGGTACGAGCAGTACTTC CASSEKEVSLWYEQYF
NA TRBJ2-7 TRBV6-5 few TGTGCCAGCACCCGGGGGAACGAGCAGTACTTC CASTRGNEQYF
NA TRBJ2-1 TRBV28 NA TGTGCCAGCAGCGGGGAAGCCTTAGGTGAGCAGTTCTTC CASSGEALGEQFF
NA TRBJ1-3 TRBV5-1 few TGCGCCAGCAGCTTGGGGTACAGAGCCTCTGGAAACACCATATATTTT CASSLGYRASGNTIYF
TRBD2 TRBJ2-5 TRBV25-1 NA TGTGCCAGCAGTCTTGACCCACCTCGGGGGGGCTCGGGTGAGACCCAGTACTTC CASSLDPPRGGSGETQYF